This T cell receptor (beta chain) was recorded in a study of blood T cell repertoires in COVID-19. Study context: COVID-19 samples from acute and convalescent phases originated in the United States, Italy and Spain. From T cells, B-cell-depleted T cells, or PBMCs came the material, which was cDNA or gDNA.

Germline lookup yields CDR1 LNHDA and CDR2 SQIVND (reference sequence). The CDR3 contains 16 residues. V gave up 1 base and J gave up 4 bases; unmatched junction bases: 7. TCRdb keeps only in-frame clones here, not all; method: immunoSEQ multiplex PCR. The repertoire has under 250,000 clones, around four fifths of them found once; the top ten carry 7% to 10%. This clone occurred once. Sequencing was performed on peripheral blood. V and J are TRBV19 and TRBJ2-5; 9 nucleotides agree with TRBD2. The source is a woman between 50 and 59 years old with acute or convalescent COVID-19. CDR3: CASSIVFSGGAETQYF. CDR3 in DNA: TGTGCCAGTAGTATAGTCTTTAGCGGGGGCGCAGAGACCCAGTACTTC.